There are many counts of the clone carrying this T cell receptor (beta chain). The antigen is undetermined. The source of the sample is a study of regulatory T cells in long-lasting Graves disease. Findings of the study overall: Patients with persistent Graves' had lower TCR diversity than newly diagnosed patients.

Indicated time point: newly diagnosed GD, antithyroid drugs for less than 3 months. Isolated PBMC RNA provided the starting material for the TCR library. CDR3 length: 15 amino acids. Germline-derived CDR1 and CDR2 are SGHTS and YDEGEE. J gave up 2 bases and V 4 bases, and 7 bases lay outside the gene matches. Investigators prepared the TCR beta libraries by applying iRepertoire HTBI primers and Arm-PCR of CDR3 regions. TCRdb itself ran the multiplex PCR reads through MiXCR, one entry per CDR3 protein. The profile shows 350,000 to 550,000 distinct CDR3 sequences, over 15% of them singletons. This sample was shared with a second study, whose subject was T cells in Graves' hyperthyroidism and ophthalmopathy. That investigation notes: Also found in blood were most expanded thyroid clonotypes above 0.001.

The chain combines TRBV5-8 with TRBJ1-1; 8 bases are a match to TRBD1. The receptor was isolated from a woman in her late teens or twenties with Graves disease. The sequencing here drew on peripheral blood mononuclear cells (PBMCs), taken at new diagnosis, from a patient treated with antithyroid drugs. CDR3 protein: CASSPRTGRNTEAFF. CDR3 nucleotide sequence: TGTGCCAGCAGCCCCCGGACAGGGCGAAACACTGAAGCTTTCTTT.